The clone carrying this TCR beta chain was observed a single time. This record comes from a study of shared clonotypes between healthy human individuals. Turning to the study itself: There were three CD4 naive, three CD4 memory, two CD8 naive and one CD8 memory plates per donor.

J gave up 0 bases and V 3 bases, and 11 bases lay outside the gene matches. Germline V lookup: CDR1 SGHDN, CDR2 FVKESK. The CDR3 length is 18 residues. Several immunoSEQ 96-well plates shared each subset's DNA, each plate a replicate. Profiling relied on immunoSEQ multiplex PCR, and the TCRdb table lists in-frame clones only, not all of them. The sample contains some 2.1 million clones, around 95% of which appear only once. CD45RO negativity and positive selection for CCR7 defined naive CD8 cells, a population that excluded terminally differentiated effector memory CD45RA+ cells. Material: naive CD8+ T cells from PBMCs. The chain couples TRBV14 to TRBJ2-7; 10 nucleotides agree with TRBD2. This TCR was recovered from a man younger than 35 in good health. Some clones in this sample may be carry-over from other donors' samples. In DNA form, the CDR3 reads TGTGCCAGCAGCCAGCTGGGGACTAGCGCACCGACCTCCTACGAGCAGTACTTC. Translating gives CASSQLGTSAPTSYEQYF.